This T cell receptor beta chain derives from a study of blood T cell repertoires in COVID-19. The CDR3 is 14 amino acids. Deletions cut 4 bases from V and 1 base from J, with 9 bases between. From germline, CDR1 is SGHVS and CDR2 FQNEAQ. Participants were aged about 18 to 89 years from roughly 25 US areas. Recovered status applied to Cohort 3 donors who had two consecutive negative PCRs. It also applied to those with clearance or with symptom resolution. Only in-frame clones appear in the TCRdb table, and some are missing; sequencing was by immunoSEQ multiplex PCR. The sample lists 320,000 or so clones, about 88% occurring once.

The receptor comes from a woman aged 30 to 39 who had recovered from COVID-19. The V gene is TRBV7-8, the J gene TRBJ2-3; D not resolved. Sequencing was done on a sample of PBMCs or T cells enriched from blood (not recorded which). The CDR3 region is CASSWVRGTDTQYF. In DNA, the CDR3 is TGTGCCAGCAGCTGGGTCCGGGGCACAGATACGCAGTATTTT.